The rows below give T cell receptor beta chains drawn from one sample of a study of T-cell reconstitution after alpha-beta-depleted transplantation in children. A single record per CDR3 protein comes from TCRdb applying MiXCR to the PCR reads. This table has about a million distinct CDR3 sequences, about 26% appearing once. The source material was PBMCs, mostly from graft donor cells, sampled 360 days after TCRalphabeta/CD19-depleted stem cell transplant. The receptors originated from a boy under two years old who had a stem cell transplant for SCID, so the T cells may come from the graft donor. Both conserved end residues are part of each CDR3. A D gene is named only where the DNA matches it firmly. Some rows mark clone size as missing; the rest say once, few, many or name a class of expanded clone.

CDR3 protein: CASSLGRDGYTF
CDR3 DNA: TGTGCCAGCAGCTTAGGCCGTGATGGCTACACCTTC
clone size: few
J gene: TRBJ1-2
V gene: TRBV13
CDR3 length: 12
D gene: NA

CDR3 protein: CASSRQGNLQETQYF
CDR3 DNA: TGTGCCAGCAGCAGACAGGGCAACCTCCAGGAGACCCAGTACTTC
clone size: few
J gene: TRBJ2-5
V gene: TRBV7-2
CDR3 length: 15
D gene: TRBD1

CDR3 protein: CASSLLLGFGGRNTEAFF
CDR3 DNA: TGTGCCAGCAGCTTACTACTTGGTTTTGGGGGAAGGAACACTGAAGCTTTCTTT
clone size: few
J gene: TRBJ1-1
V gene: TRBV11-3
CDR3 length: 18
D gene: NA

CDR3 protein: CASSPQTGSSYEQYF
CDR3 DNA: TGTGCCAGCTCACCACAGACAGGGAGCTCCTACGAGCAGTACTTC
clone size: NA
J gene: TRBJ2-7
V gene: TRBV18
CDR3 length: 15
D gene: TRBD1

CDR3 protein: CSASSGIQETQYF
CDR3 DNA: TGCAGTGCTAGTTCAGGGATACAAGAGACCCAGTACTTC
clone size: NA
J gene: TRBJ2-5
V gene: TRBV20-1
CDR3 length: 13
D gene: NA

CDR3 protein: CASSPGGYRTDTQYF
CDR3 DNA: TGTGCCAGCAGTCCAGGGGGGTACAGGACAGATACGCAGTATTTT
clone size: many
J gene: TRBJ2-3
V gene: TRBV7-8
CDR3 length: 15
D gene: NA

CDR3 protein: CASSPLTGPWETQYF
CDR3 DNA: TGTGCCAGCAGCCCTCTAACAGGGCCATGGGAGACCCAGTACTTC
clone size: NA
J gene: TRBJ2-5
V gene: TRBV5-5
CDR3 length: 15
D gene: NA

CDR3 protein: CAISDGLAGYEQYF
CDR3 DNA: TGTGCCATCAGTGACGGACTAGCGGGGTACGAGCAGTACTTC
clone size: NA
J gene: TRBJ2-7
V gene: TRBV10-3
CDR3 length: 14
D gene: TRBD2

CDR3 protein: CASSYSTTWDRNTEAFF
CDR3 DNA: TGTGCCAGCAGTTACTCGACCACCTGGGATCGGAACACTGAAGCTTTCTTT
clone size: NA
J gene: TRBJ1-1
V gene: TRBV6-5
CDR3 length: 17
D gene: NA

CDR3 protein: CASSPPLGLYGYTF
CDR3 DNA: TGCGCCAGCAGCCCTCCGTTAGGGCTTTATGGCTACACCTTC
clone size: NA
J gene: TRBJ1-2
V gene: TRBV5-1
CDR3 length: 14
D gene: NA

CDR3 protein: CASSLGGLAGGSSYNEQFF
CDR3 DNA: TGTGCCAGCAGCTTAGGTGGACTAGCGGGGGGAAGCTCCTACAATGAGCAGTTCTTC
clone size: NA
J gene: TRBJ2-1
V gene: TRBV11-2
CDR3 length: 19
D gene: TRBD2

CDR3 protein: CASSKTGGRGQPQHF
CDR3 DNA: TGTGCCAGCAGCAAAACAGGGGGTCGGGGTCAGCCCCAGCATTTT
clone size: few
J gene: TRBJ1-5
V gene: TRBV5-5
CDR3 length: 15
D gene: TRBD1

CDR3 protein: CSVEVKRDTEAFF
CDR3 DNA: TGCAGCGTTGAAGTTAAACGGGACACTGAAGCTTTCTTT
clone size: few
J gene: TRBJ1-1
V gene: TRBV29-1
CDR3 length: 13
D gene: NA

CDR3 protein: CASSIGRGSYTEAFF
CDR3 DNA: TGTGCCAGCAGCATCGGACGGGGGTCTTACACTGAAGCTTTCTTT
clone size: few
J gene: TRBJ1-1
V gene: TRBV6-1
CDR3 length: 15
D gene: NA

CDR3 protein: CATSQAGDGPYEQYF
CDR3 DNA: TGTGCCACCAGCCAAGCAGGGGACGGACCCTACGAGCAGTACTTC
clone size: NA
J gene: TRBJ2-7
V gene: TRBV15
CDR3 length: 15
D gene: NA

CDR3 protein: CASSFGLAGGETQYF
CDR3 DNA: TGTGCCAGCAGTTTTGGTCTAGCGGGGGGAGAGACCCAGTACTTC
clone size: few
J gene: TRBJ2-5
V gene: TRBV28
CDR3 length: 15
D gene: TRBD2

CDR3 protein: CASSQHSGAITGELFF
CDR3 DNA: TGTGCCAGCAGCCAACACAGCGGGGCGATCACCGGGGAGCTGTTTTTT
clone size: NA
J gene: TRBJ2-2
V gene: TRBV3-1
CDR3 length: 16
D gene: TRBD2

CDR3 protein: CASRTSGEYEQYF
CDR3 DNA: TGTGCCAGCAGGACTAGCGGGGAATACGAGCAGTACTTC
clone size: many
J gene: TRBJ2-7
V gene: TRBV28
CDR3 length: 13
D gene: TRBD2

CDR3 protein: CASSLEGTLYEQYF
CDR3 DNA: TGTGCCAGCAGCTTAGAAGGGACCCTCTACGAGCAGTACTTC
clone size: few
J gene: TRBJ2-7
V gene: TRBV7-9
CDR3 length: 14
D gene: NA

CDR3 protein: CASSFRQGGPYEQYF
CDR3 DNA: TGTGCCAGCAGTTTTCGGCAGGGAGGCCCCTACGAGCAGTACTTC
clone size: NA
J gene: TRBJ2-7
V gene: TRBV28
CDR3 length: 15
D gene: NA

CDR3 protein: CASRSHTGYEQYF
CDR3 DNA: TGTGCCAGCAGGTCGCATACAGGGTATGAGCAGTACTTC
clone size: NA
J gene: TRBJ2-7
V gene: TRBV12-3/TRBV12-4
CDR3 length: 13
D gene: NA

CDR3 protein: CASSLLPSGNTGELFF
CDR3 DNA: TGTGCCAGCAGCTTACTTCCTAGCGGGAACACCGGGGAGCTGTTTTTT
clone size: NA
J gene: TRBJ2-2
V gene: TRBV7-3
CDR3 length: 16
D gene: TRBD2

CDR3 protein: CASSFLVNTEAFF
CDR3 DNA: TGCGCCAGCAGCTTTCTGGTGAACACTGAAGCTTTCTTT
clone size: NA
J gene: TRBJ1-1
V gene: TRBV5-1
CDR3 length: 13
D gene: NA

CDR3 protein: CASSLDSPNTGELFF
CDR3 DNA: TGTGCCAGCAGCTTAGATAGTCCGAACACCGGGGAGCTGTTTTTT
clone size: NA
J gene: TRBJ2-2
V gene: TRBV7-9
CDR3 length: 15
D gene: NA

CDR3 protein: CASSQDSVQGFPGNTIYF
CDR3 DNA: TGCGCCAGCAGCCAAGATTCGGTTCAGGGATTCCCTGGAAACACCATATATTTT
clone size: NA
J gene: TRBJ1-3
V gene: TRBV4-3
CDR3 length: 18
D gene: NA

CDR3 protein: CSARSPTAASYNEQFF
CDR3 DNA: TGCAGTGCTAGGTCCCCTACTGCCGCCTCCTACAATGAGCAGTTCTTC
clone size: few
J gene: TRBJ2-1
V gene: TRBV20-1
CDR3 length: 16
D gene: NA

CDR3 protein: CASSLQVSAYGYTF
CDR3 DNA: TGTGCCAGCAGCTTACAAGTGTCGGCCTATGGCTACACCTTC
clone size: few
J gene: TRBJ1-2
V gene: TRBV3-1
CDR3 length: 14
D gene: NA

CDR3 protein: CASSGPYRNEQFF
CDR3 DNA: TGCGCCAGCAGTGGACCCTACCGCAATGAGCAGTTCTTC
clone size: once
J gene: TRBJ2-1
V gene: TRBV5-1
CDR3 length: 13
D gene: NA

CDR3 protein: CASSLQGARETQYF
CDR3 DNA: TGTGCCAGCAGCCTACAGGGAGCCCGCGAGACCCAGTACTTC
clone size: many
J gene: TRBJ2-5
V gene: TRBV12-3/TRBV12-4
CDR3 length: 14
D gene: NA

CDR3 protein: CATSRDGQYTDTQYF
CDR3 DNA: TGTGCCACCAGCAGAGATGGACAATACACAGATACGCAGTATTTT
clone size: NA
J gene: TRBJ2-3
V gene: TRBV15
CDR3 length: 15
D gene: NA

CDR3 protein: CASSPGSTRQETQYF
CDR3 DNA: TGTGCCAGCAGCCCCGGGAGTACGCGTCAAGAGACCCAGTACTTC
clone size: NA
J gene: TRBJ2-5
V gene: TRBV7-2
CDR3 length: 15
D gene: NA

CDR3 protein: CGAGGPYNEQFF
CDR3 DNA: TGTGGAGCCGGAGGCCCCTACAATGAGCAGTTCTTC
clone size: few
J gene: TRBJ2-1
V gene: TRBV6-5
CDR3 length: 12
D gene: NA

CDR3 protein: CASSLGVTPADTQYF
CDR3 DNA: TGTGCCAGCAGCTTAGGGGTAACCCCCGCAGATACGCAGTATTTT
clone size: NA
J gene: TRBJ2-3
V gene: TRBV7-8
CDR3 length: 15
D gene: NA

CDR3 protein: CASSEYKASDGYTF
CDR3 DNA: TGTGCCAGCAGTGAATATAAGGCTTCCGATGGCTACACCTTC
clone size: few
J gene: TRBJ1-2
V gene: TRBV25-1
CDR3 length: 14
D gene: NA

CDR3 protein: CASSYSRGSPYEQYF
CDR3 DNA: TGTGCCAGCAGTTACTCGAGGGGGAGTCCCTACGAGCAGTACTTC
clone size: NA
J gene: TRBJ2-7
V gene: TRBV6-5
CDR3 length: 15
D gene: NA

CDR3 protein: CSVASGGAGEQFF
CDR3 DNA: TGCAGCGTTGCTAGCGGGGGGGCGGGGGAGCAGTTCTTC
clone size: NA
J gene: TRBJ2-1
V gene: TRBV29-1
CDR3 length: 13
D gene: TRBD2

CDR3 protein: CASSQPLHREQFF
CDR3 DNA: TGCGCCAGCAGCCAACCTCTACATCGGGAGCAGTTCTTC
clone size: few
J gene: TRBJ2-1
V gene: TRBV4-3
CDR3 length: 13
D gene: NA